The source of this T cell receptor beta chain is a study of blood T cell repertoires in COVID-19. Sequencing was performed with immunoSEQ multiplex PCR; in TCRdb, only in-frame clones are kept and a portion is missing. The data contain 440,000 or so clones, about 89% of them singletons. The V end was cut by 0 bases, the J end by 0 bases, with 9 bases between. Germline CDR1 reads KGHSH; CDR2 reads LQKENI. The CDR3 extends over 15 amino acids. This rearrangement joins TRBV18 to TRBJ2-7; D uncertain. Sequencing input: peripheral blood. The TCR was taken from a woman aged 40 to 50 with COVID-19, enrolled during active disease. The CDR3 protein is CASSPPSRSSYEQYF. The CDR3 DNA reads as TGTGCCAGCTCACCACCGTCAAGGAGCTCCTACGAGCAGTACTTC.